This record covers a single T cell receptor beta chain. These data are taken from a study of chronic HIV infection and antiretroviral therapy. Trimming removed 0 bases at V and 0 bases at J, with 11 bases between. The CDR3 is made up of 16 amino acids. Germline V gives CDR1 LGHNT, CDR2 FRNRAP. TCRdb itself ran the 5' RACE reads through MiXCR, one entry per CDR3 protein. The sample consists of fewer than 40,000 distinct CDR3 sequences, over 7% of them appearing once. The source of this sequence is an adult who had HIV and had not received antiretroviral therapy, or was an uninfected healthy control (not recorded which). The chain employs TRBV12-5 and TRBJ1-1, with a possible D match to TRBD1 (5 bases). The sequenced sample consisted of peripheral blood. CDR3 loop: CASGLVRGGMNTEAFF. The CDR3 DNA is TGTGCTAGTGGTTTGGTACGCGGGGGAATGAACACTGAAGCTTTCTTT.